This entry lists 13 T cell receptor beta chains sequenced from one sample in a study of CD4 T cells in relation to SARS-CoV-2 and coronaviruses. The antigens for these receptors are not known. Sequenced by immunoSEQ multiplex PCR; TCRdb stores in-frame clones only, minus some. The sample includes some 17,000 clones, 70% to 75% seen only once; the top ten take approximately 28%. Unexposed donor CD4+ T cells date from about 2011-2018, before the COVID-19 pandemic. Isolation of CD4+ T cells took place after about 9 days in culture. Sequenced sample: CD4+ T cells from PBMCs, cultured in vitro. The receptor set was obtained from a human donor in good health.

This rearrangement joins TRBV18 to TRBJ2-1; perhaps TRBD2 as D (5 bases). The CDR3 consists of 16 residues. The V and J ends lost 1 base and 0 bases respectively, with 10 bases between them. Germline loops: CDR1 KGHSH, CDR2 LQKENI. The CDR3 reads CASSPQVGSSYNEQFF. The DNA for the CDR3 is TGTGCCAGCTCACCACAGGTGGGGAGCTCCTACAATGAGCAGTTCTTC. The full variable domain, in which reference TRBV18 and TRBJ2-1 provide the parts outside the CDR3, is NAGVMQNPRHLVRRRGQEARLRCSPMKGHSHVYWYRQLPEEGLKFMVYLQKENIIDESGMPKERFSAEFPKEGPSILRIQQVVRGDSAAYFCASSPQVGSSYNEQFFGPGTRLTVL.

This sequence joins TRBV7-3 and TRBJ2-5; 10 positions match TRBD2. V lost 4 bases, J lost 4 bases, and 9 bases stayed unmatched. Germline values: CDR1 SGHTA, CDR2 FQGTGA. The CDR3 has 16 residues. The CDR3 here is CASSSAPAGGGETQYF. DNA for the CDR3: TGTGCCAGCAGCTCTGCCCCAGCGGGAGGGGGAGAGACCCAGTACTTC.

The CDR3 loop is CASSEGRDHGYTF. The CDR3, as DNA: TGTGCCAGCAGTGAAGGCAGGGACCATGGCTACACCTTC. The chain joins TRBV6-1 to TRBJ1-2; maybe TRBD1 (5 bases). Germline V gene sequence: CDR1 MNHNS, CDR2 SASEGT. The length of the CDR3 is 13 residues. Deletions cut 1 base from V and 6 bases from J, with 9 bases between.

The chain has TRBV6-5 and TRBJ2-3; 10 bases are a match to TRBD2. The CDR3 is made up of 15 amino acids. Germline V gene lookup returns CDR1 MNHEY and CDR2 SVGAGI. After removal of 8 bases from V and 2 bases from J, the junction contained 7 bases not matched to a gene. As DNA, the CDR3 is TGTGCCAGCCTTAAAGGACTAGCGGACACAGATACGCAGTATTTT. Its translation is CASLKGLADTDTQYF.

The chain links TRBV6-5 to TRBJ2-2; 11 bases are shared with TRBD2. Germline V gives CDR1 MNHEY, CDR2 SVGAGI. The CDR3 contains 15 residues. V gave up 5 bases and J gave up 8 bases; unmatched junction bases: 7. CDR3 nucleotides: TGTGCCAGCAGTATACTAGCGGGAGTATCTGGGGAGCTGTTTTTT. Translation gives CASSILAGVSGELFF.

The chain carries TRBV3-1 (or the pseudogene TRBV3-2) and TRBJ1-3; no clear D. CDR1 is LGHDT, CDR2 YNNKEL, per germline (reference sequence). V lost 1 base to trimming and J lost 4 bases, with 11 bases between them. There are 15 residues in the CDR3. The chain's CDR3 is CASSQGANHGNTIYF. The CDR3 DNA sequence: TGTGCCAGCAGCCAAGGGGCTAACCACGGAAACACCATATATTTT.

The CDR3 DNA is TGTGCCAGCAGTTCCAATGAAAAACTGTTTTTT. This translates into CASSSNEKLFF. This chain joins TRBV6-5 and TRBJ1-4, with D uncertain. V dropped 4 bases and J dropped 5 bases, with 2 bases sitting between them. The V gene's germline CDR1 is MNHEY and CDR2 SVGAGI. This CDR3 region has 11 residues.

The gene calls are TRBV6-5 and TRBJ1-2; D is possibly TRBD1 (5 bases). Trimming cost V 2 bases and J 2 bases, with 6 bases left between them. Germline loops: CDR1 MNHEY, CDR2 SVGAGI. This CDR3 is 13 amino acids long. CDR3 nucleotides: TGTGCCAGCAGTTACGGACAAAACTATGGCTACACCTTC. This gives the protein CASSYGQNYGYTF.

V is TRBV7-3 and J is TRBJ1-5; TRBD1 aligns across 8 bases. Trimming cost V 7 bases and J 4 bases; bases outside gene matches: 6. Germline loops: CDR1 SGHTA, CDR2 FQGTGA. This CDR3 is built from 14 residues. CDR3 coding DNA: TGTGCCAGCAATTGGACAGGGCGGAATCAGCCCCAGCATTTT. This gives the protein CASNWTGRNQPQHF.

This clone is labeled large. This rearrangement joins TRBV2 to TRBJ1-1; 8 nucleotides agree with TRBD1. This CDR3 contains 14 residues. Germline V lookup: CDR1 SNHLY, CDR2 FYNNEI. The J segment lost 4 bases and the V segment lost 9 bases, leaving 10 bases of the junction unmatched. The CDR3 sequence: CASTGQGWGTEAFF. DNA of the CDR3: TGTGCCAGTACCGGACAGGGATGGGGCACTGAAGCTTTCTTT.

This clone was observed a handful of times. The chain uses TRBV4-1 and TRBJ2-7, with TRBD1 matching over 10 bases. Looked up from germline, CDR1 is MGHRA and CDR2 is YSYEKL. V shed 4 bases, J shed 2 bases, and the junction held 20 bases outside the gene matches. This CDR3 spans 20 amino acids. The CDR3 sequence: CASSPGTRHRQGASPYEQYF. Here the CDR3 DNA reads TGCGCCAGCAGCCCGGGGACCAGACACCGACAGGGGGCAAGTCCCTACGAGCAGTACTTC.

This chain joins TRBV6-6 and TRBJ2-7, with 7 bases identical to TRBD2. The V and J ends lost 3 bases and 6 bases, in that order; junction bases with no gene match: 8. Germline V gives CDR1 MNHNY, CDR2 SVGAGI (reference sequence). There are 14 residues in the CDR3. The CDR3 spells CASSYWEGYSEQYF. In nucleotides, the CDR3 is TGTGCCAGCAGTTATTGGGAGGGCTACAGCGAGCAGTACTTC.

V is TRBV5-1 and J is TRBJ2-7; D may be TRBD2 (5 bases). The V and J ends lost 6 bases and 0 bases respectively, with 13 bases between them. Germline V gene lookup returns CDR1 SGHRS and CDR2 YFSETQ. This CDR3 is 14 amino acids long. This CDR3 reads CASTEGRDSYEQYF. CDR3 bases: TGCGCCAGCACCGAAGGACGGGACTCCTACGAGCAGTACTTC.